The sequence of this T cell receptor beta chain was determined in a study of beta chain features in type 1 diabetes. Study-level results: Within patients, naive, central memory and Treg TCRB repertoires seemed more similar than within healthy donors. For Type 1 diabetes patients, all four CD4+ subsets carried TCRB CDR3s that were moderately but significantly shorter.

The germline V gene encodes CDR1 PRHDT and CDR2 FYEKMQ (reference sequence). The CDR3 sequence is 13 residues long. Of note for this clone: Its target is unknown. The germline gene is not matched at one end of the junction; a read error may be the cause.

As every portion of the isolated RNA was reverse transcribed, the sequencing read expressed TCRB transcripts. This table comes from immunoSEQ multiplex PCR, and its TCRdb copy is limited to in-frame clones, with some not included. The sample comprises around 150,000 clones, roughly 10% of which are singletons, and under 0.75% rests with the top ten. CD4+ naive, central memory, regulatory and stem cell-like memory subsets were isolated by sorting on CD45RO/CCR7/CD25/CD127/CD95/CD27. Sequenced sample: central memory CD4+ T cells from blood. The receptor comes from a woman under 40 with type 1 diabetes. The chain couples TRBV13 to TRBJ2-5; TRBD1 matches 9 bases. CDR3 amino acids: CASSQGGQGIQYF. The CDR3 DNA sequence: TGCGCCAGCAGCCAAGGGGGACAGGGCATCCAGTACTTC.